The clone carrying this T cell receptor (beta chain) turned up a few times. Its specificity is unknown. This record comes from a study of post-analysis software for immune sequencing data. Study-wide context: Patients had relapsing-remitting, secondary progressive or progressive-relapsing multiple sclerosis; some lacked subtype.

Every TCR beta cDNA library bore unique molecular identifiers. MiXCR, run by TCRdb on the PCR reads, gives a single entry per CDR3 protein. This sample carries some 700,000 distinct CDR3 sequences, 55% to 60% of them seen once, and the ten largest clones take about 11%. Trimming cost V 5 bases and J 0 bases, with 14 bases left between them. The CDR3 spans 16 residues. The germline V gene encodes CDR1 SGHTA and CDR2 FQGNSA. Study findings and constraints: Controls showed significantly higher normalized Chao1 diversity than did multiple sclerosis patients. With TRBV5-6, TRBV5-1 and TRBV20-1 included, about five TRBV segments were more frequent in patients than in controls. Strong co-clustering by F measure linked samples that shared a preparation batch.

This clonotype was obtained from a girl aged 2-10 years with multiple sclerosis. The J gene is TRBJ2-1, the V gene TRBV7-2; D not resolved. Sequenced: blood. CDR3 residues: CASSPGARSSYNEQFF. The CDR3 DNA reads TGTGCCAGCAGCCCCGGCGCGCGAAGCTCCTACAATGAGCAGTTCTTC.